Sequencing of this T cell receptor (beta chain) was carried out in a study of T cell changes during pregnancy in multiple sclerosis. TCRdb's copy holds only in-frame clones and misses some; the assay was immunoSEQ multiplex PCR. The table lists tens of thousands of clones, around 93% of them singletons. This CDR3 spans 16 amino acids. This receptor was identified in a female donor in good health, enrolled as a control in a pregnancy study. The material was peripheral blood, obtained in the first trimester of pregnancy. The chain uses TRBV21-1 and TRBJ1-6; TRBD1, as called in the table, went unchecked against the DNA. TRBV21-1 is deemed a pseudogene. CDR3 in DNA: TGTGCCAGCAGCAAGTTGGGGGCCACCTATAATTCACCCCTCCACTTT. Protein product: CASSKLGATYNSPLHF.